This TCR beta chain was found in a study of cytomegalovirus exposure and HLA in healthy donors. Looking at the study overall: Genotyping showed 81% of over 350 donors falling in the Caucasian-associated ancestry cluster. The study's findings and limits: Differences between HLA loci emerged in a later analysis of TCR association rates, with DRB1 most and HLA-C fewest. It emerged from a later analysis that several of the most significant clusters appeared to be linked to common viral pathogens.

Amplification used 60 Vbeta primers and 13 Jbeta primers. The data were produced by immunoSEQ multiplex PCR, yet TCRdb's version contains in-frame clones alone and is incomplete. The data show about 200,000 clones, 70% to 80% seen once. Worth noting for this clone: What it binds is not known.

What was sequenced was PBMCs. This receptor was obtained from a girl between 5 and 17 years old in good health and CMV-seropositive.

CDR3 protein: CASSLDGTSDHNEQFF. As DNA, the CDR3 is TGCGCCAGCAGCTTGGACGGGACTAGCGACCACAATGAGCAGTTCTTC. The rearrangement joins TRBV5-1 to TRBJ2-1, with 10 bases fitting TRBD2. In germline, CDR1 is SGHRS, CDR2 YFSETQ. V lost 0 bases, J lost 5 bases, and 5 bases stayed unmatched. The CDR3 totals 16 residues.